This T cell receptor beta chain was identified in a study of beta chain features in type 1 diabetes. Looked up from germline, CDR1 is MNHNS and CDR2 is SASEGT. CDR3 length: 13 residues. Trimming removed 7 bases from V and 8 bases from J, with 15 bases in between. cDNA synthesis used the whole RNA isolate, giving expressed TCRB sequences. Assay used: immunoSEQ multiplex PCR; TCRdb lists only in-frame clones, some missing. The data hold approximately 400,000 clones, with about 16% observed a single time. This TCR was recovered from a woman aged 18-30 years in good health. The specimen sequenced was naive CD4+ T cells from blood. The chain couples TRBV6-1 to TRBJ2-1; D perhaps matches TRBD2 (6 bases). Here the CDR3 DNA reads TGTGCCAGCATAGGGACTCCCGGGGATGAGCAGTTCTTC. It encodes CASIGTPGDEQFF.